The 27 T cell receptor beta chains in this list originate from one sample, sequenced in a study of tissue T cells after allogeneic stem cell transplantation. Libraries were prepared by immunoSEQ multiplex PCR; TCRdb keeps only in-frame clonotypes and omits some of them. The top ten hold 24% of the sample, which has several thousand clones, about 40% seen once. Time point given: mouse harvest day 14 after allogeneic transplant. Mouse grafts combined 10^7 T-cell-depleted bone marrow cells with 10^6 splenic CD5+ T cells. The sequencing sample was made of gut tissue. The receptors were sampled from a female BALB/c mouse given C57BL/6 T cells with graft-versus-host disease after an allogeneic hematopoietic cell transplant.

In the case of this clone: Mouse gene names and germline throughout. The read terminates 1 residue before the CDR3 end, so the remaining end is supplied by the germline J gene. J is TRBJ1-2 and V is TRBV26; TRBD1 might be the D (6 bases). This CDR3 is built from 14 residues. Germline assignment: CDR1 KGHPV and CDR2 FQNQEV (reference sequence). The germline V and J ends were trimmed by 4 bases and 1 base, with 10 bases remaining between them. The CDR3 bases that were read are TGTGCCAGCAGTCGGGGACACTTAAACTCCGACTACACC. Translation gives CASSRGHLNSDYT. The whole CDR3 sequence is CASSRGHLNSDYTF.

By share, this clone counts as medium-sized. Each gene name is a mouse one. The read falls 1 residue short of the CDR3 end, and the missing part is taken from the germline J gene. The chain employs TRBV29 and TRBJ2-3; the D is unclear. From germline, CDR1 is MSHET and CDR2 SYDVDS. This CDR3 contains 14 residues. Trimming removed 2 bases at V and 0 bases at J, with 6 bases between. CDR3 sequence reads: CASSLSPSAETLYF. The part of the CDR3 DNA that was read is TGTGCTAGCAGTTTAAGTCCTAGTGCAGAAACGCTGTAT.

This clone counts as medium-sized (0.01 to 0.1%). Genes here carry mouse names. Sequencing ends 1 residue short of the CDR3 end; the germline J gene provides the rest. The gene calls are TRBV3 and TRBJ2-5; TRBD2 agrees at 9 bases. The CDR3 loop spans 15 amino acids. With 5 bases clipped from V and 6 bases from J, the junction kept 9 bases outside the gene matches. Per the germline V gene, CDR1 is SNHLY and CDR2 is FYNGKV (reference sequence). This CDR3 is CASSPLGGKGDTQYF. The sequenced part of the CDR3 DNA is TGTGCCAGCAGCCCACTGGGGGGTAAAGGGGACACCCAGTAC.

In this sample, this clone turned up a few times. Mouse names are used for the genes. The CDR3 is cut off 1 residue early in the read; its end comes from the germline J gene. This chain joins TRBV3 and TRBJ1-1; D gene ambiguous. Trimming cost V 2 bases and J 2 bases, with 9 bases left between them. The CDR3 has 14 residues. CDR1 is SNHLY and CDR2 is FYNGKV in the germline V gene (reference sequence). The CDR3 bases that were read are TGTGCCAGCAGCTTACGCAGGTTTAACACAGAAGTCTTC. Translated, it gives CASSLRRFNTEVF. The entire CDR3 protein is CASSLRRFNTEVFF. The full variable domain, rest sourced from reference TRBV3 and TRBJ1-1, is GPKVLQIPSHQIIDMGQMVTLNCDPVSNHLYFYWYKQILGQQMEFLVNFYNGKVMEKSKLFKDQFSVERPDGSYFTLKIQPTALEDSAVYFCASSLRRFNTEVFFGKGTRLTVV.

With respect to this clone: Germline and genes here are mouse. The sequence runs out 1 residue before the end of the CDR3; the remainder is reconstructed from the germline J gene. V is TRBV26 and J is TRBJ2-7; TRBD1 is a possible D gene (6 bases). Germline V CDR1 and CDR2: KGHPV, FQNQEV (reference sequence). The CDR3 sequence is 13 residues long. Between the trimmed V and J ends, which lost 3 bases and 1 base, there was a span of 7 bases. CDR3 DNA, as far as it was read: TGTGCCAGCAGTCTAGGGGGATCCTATGAACAGTAC. Its protein product is CASSLGGSYEQY. The entire CDR3 protein reads CASSLGGSYEQYF.

This clone was found a few times. Gene names refer to mouse genes. The CDR3: CASSLFYRSNSDYTF. CDR3 DNA, as far as it was read: TGTGCCAGCAGTCTGTTTTACAGATCAAACTCCGACTACACC. J is TRBJ1-2 and V is TRBV24; no clear D gene. The observed sequence ends 1 residue before the CDR3 terminus, with the missing tail filled in from the germline J gene. The CDR3 totals 15 residues. The V gene's germline CDR1 is KGHTA and CDR2 FRNEEI. Trimming left V 1 base short and J 0 bases short, with 9 bases between.

By share of the sample, this clone is medium-sized. Germline and genes here are mouse. The read comes to an end 1 residue before the CDR3 does, leaving the germline J gene to fill in the end. The chain employs TRBV3 and TRBJ1-2; TRBD1 matches at 8 bases. After removal of 5 bases from V and 1 base from J, the junction contained 3 bases not matched to a gene. The CDR3 consists of 14 residues. Germline loops: CDR1 SNHLY, CDR2 FYNGKV (reference sequence). CDR3 DNA (partial): TGTGCCAGCAGCGCAGACAGGGGAAACTCCGACTACACC. It translates to CASSADRGNSDYT. The entire CDR3 sequence reads CASSADRGNSDYTF.

As regards this clone: The gene symbols are mouse symbols. The CDR3 extends 1 residue past the end of the read, so its final part is completed from the germline J gene. The genes are TRBV19 and TRBJ2-2, with D perhaps TRBD2 (6 bases). Germline assignment: CDR1 FNHDT and CDR2 SITEND (reference sequence). This CDR3 has 14 amino acids. V was pared by 4 bases and J by 1 base, with 8 bases between. CDR3 amino acids: CASSRLVNTGQLYF. The covered CDR3 bases are TGTGCCAGCAGTCGACTGGTAAACACCGGGCAGCTCTAC. The whole variable domain, remainder taken from reference TRBV19 and TRBJ2-2, is GGIITQTPKFLIGQEGQKLTLKCQQNFNHDTMYWYRQDSGKGLRLIYYSITENDLQKGDLSEGYDASREKKSSFSLTVTSAQKNEMAVFLCASSRLVNTGQLYFGEGSKLTVL.

As regards this clone: Gene names and germline refer to mouse. The missing CDR3 end, 1 residue past where the read stops, is filled in from the germline J gene. The rearrangement links TRBV3 to TRBJ2-1, with 9 bases identical to TRBD1. The junction had 7 bases not matched to a gene; V was cut back by 5 bases and J by 8 bases. The CDR3 consists of 14 residues. Germline CDR1 and CDR2: SNHLY and FYNGKV (reference sequence). The part of the CDR3 DNA that was read is TGTGCCAGCAGCAGGACAGGGGAGGGGACTGAGCAGTTC. This sequence encodes CASSRTGEGTEQF. The full CDR3 is CASSRTGEGTEQFF. Full variable domain (missing parts from reference TRBV3 and TRBJ2-1): GPKVLQIPSHQIIDMGQMVTLNCDPVSNHLYFYWYKQILGQQMEFLVNFYNGKVMEKSKLFKDQFSVERPDGSYFTLKIQPTALEDSAVYFCASSRTGEGTEQFFGPGTRLTVL.

As for this clone: Mouse gene names and germline throughout. The read ends 1 residue before the CDR3 terminus; that terminus is restored from the germline J gene. The same CDR3 arises from other DNA sequences in this sample as well. The gene calls are TRBV26 and TRBJ1-1; the D is unclear. This CDR3 is 11 amino acids long. From germline, CDR1 is KGHPV and CDR2 FQNQEV (reference sequence). V lost 2 bases, J lost 3 bases, and 1 base lay in between. The part of the CDR3 DNA that was read is TGTGCCAGCAGTCTGGACACAGAAGTCTTC. Translating gives CASSLDTEVF. The complete CDR3 sequence is CASSLDTEVFF.

Concerning this clone itself: Mouse gene names apply. The sequenced fragment ends 1 residue before the CDR3 boundary, so the rest is inferred from the germline J gene. The chain links TRBV26 to TRBJ2-4; TRBD2 agrees at 10 bases. The CDR3 runs to 15 residues. V shed 7 bases, J shed 0 bases, and the junction held 4 bases outside the gene matches. CDR1 KGHPV and CDR2 FQNQEV come from the germline V gene (reference sequence). The sequenced part of the CDR3 DNA is TGTGCCAGCACCCTGGGGGGGCGAAGTCAAAACACCTTGTAC. Protein product: CASTLGGRSQNTLY. The whole CDR3 protein reads CASTLGGRSQNTLYF.

Details on this clone: Mouse names are used for the genes. Read data end 1 residue before the CDR3 end; the end is taken from the germline J gene. The chain has TRBV2 and TRBJ1-6, with D tentatively TRBD1 (6 bases). TRBJ1-6 is sorted into the ORF group, with uncertain function. The CDR3 runs to 16 residues. V lost 0 bases to trimming and J lost 5 bases, with 11 bases between them. The germline gives CDR1 LGHNA, CDR2 YSYQKL. The CDR3: CASSQEGGANNSPLYF. Partial CDR3 DNA: TGTGCCAGCAGCCAAGAGGGGGGGGCGAATAATTCGCCCCTCTAC.

Judged by abundance, this clone is medium-sized. Gene names are the mouse ones. The read terminates 1 residue before the CDR3 end, so the remaining end is supplied by the germline J gene. This chain connects TRBV26 to TRBJ2-7; D possibly corresponds to TRBD1 (7 bases). The V gene's germline CDR1 is KGHPV and CDR2 FQNQEV (reference sequence). Between the trimmed V and J ends, which lost 6 bases and 2 bases, there was a span of 11 bases. The CDR3 spans 13 residues. CDR3 DNA (partial): TGTGCCAGCAGACTGGGACAGACCTATGAACAGTAC. The encoded protein is CASRLGQTYEQY. The whole CDR3 reads CASRLGQTYEQYF.

This clone was recorded only once. Genes here carry mouse names. The read halts 1 residue ahead of the CDR3 end, with the missing end drawn from the germline J gene. The chain carries TRBV31 and TRBJ1-2; possible D gene TRBD1, 5 bases. The V end was cut by 1 base, the J end by 1 base, with 10 bases between. Germline CDR1 GKSSPN, CDR2 SITVG. The CDR3 has 14 residues. CDR3 DNA (partial): TGTGCCTGGAGTCAAGGGGCAAAAAACTCCGACTACACC. Protein sequence: CAWSQGAKNSDYT. The whole CDR3 sequence is CAWSQGAKNSDYTF.

As concerns this clone: All gene names here are mouse names. Sequencing ends 1 residue short of the CDR3 end; the germline J gene provides the rest. The gene calls are TRBV19 and TRBJ1-1, with D unclear. With 0 bases removed from V and 0 bases from J, the gap between germline ends came to 6 bases. Per germline, CDR1 FNHDT and CDR2 SITEND (reference sequence). The CDR3 spans 14 residues. Partial CDR3 DNA: TGTGCCAGCAGTATAGGGAGGGCAAACACAGAAGTCTTC. This gives the protein CASSIGRANTEVF. The whole CDR3 sequence reads CASSIGRANTEVFF.

For this clone: Gene names and germline refer to mouse. The CDR3 goes on 1 residue after the read ends, and that part is filled in from the germline J gene. The chain combines TRBV14 with TRBJ2-7; 8 nucleotides match TRBD1. The CDR3 contains 13 residues. In germline, CDR1 is SGHDT, CDR2 FRDEAV. The J segment lost 3 bases and the V segment lost 5 bases, leaving 4 bases of the junction unmatched. The chain's CDR3 is CASSPGGLYEQYF. The covered CDR3 bases are TGTGCCAGCAGCCCAGGGGGCCTCTATGAACAGTAC.

By share of the sample, this clone is medium-sized. Gene labels here are mouse ones. The observed sequence ends 1 residue before the CDR3 terminus, with the missing tail filled in from the germline J gene. The chain links TRBV26 to TRBJ2-7, with TRBD1 matching 8 bases. Germline CDR1 KGHPV, CDR2 FQNQEV (reference sequence). After removal of 0 bases from V and 7 bases from J, the junction contained 5 bases not matched to a gene. CDR3 length equals 14 residues. The CDR3 sequence is CASSLSPGGGEQYF. The CDR3 bases that were read are TGTGCCAGCAGTCTGTCTCCAGGGGGCGGCGAACAGTAC.

As for this clone: The gene names given are mouse names. The read is 1 residue too short to cover the CDR3 end, so that end is filled in from the germline J gene. The genes are TRBV4 and TRBJ2-5, with a possible D match to TRBD1 (5 bases). Trimming removed 5 bases at V and 0 bases at J, with 9 bases between. CDR1 LGHDT and CDR2 YNNKQL come from the germline V gene (reference sequence). The CDR3 covers 14 residues. CDR3: CASSLDSNQDTQYF. The covered CDR3 bases are TGTGCCAGCAGCCTCGACAGTAACCAAGACACCCAGTAC.

Points on this clone: Mouse names are used for the genes. The missing CDR3 end, 1 residue past where the read stops, is filled in from the germline J gene. The V call is TRBV26, the J call TRBJ1-1, with D unclear. Germline loops: CDR1 KGHPV, CDR2 FQNQEV (reference sequence). The V gene lost 4 bases and the J gene lost 1 base, with 7 bases spanning the gap. There are 13 residues in the CDR3. The CDR3 DNA, read in part, is TGTGCCAGCAGTCCACAATTAAACACAGAAGTCTTC. Translating gives CASSPQLNTEVF. The full CDR3 sequence reads CASSPQLNTEVFF.

This clone came up a few times. Gene and germline names: mouse. The read halts 1 residue ahead of the CDR3 end, with the missing end drawn from the germline J gene. V and J are TRBV19 and TRBJ1-2; 8 bases line up with TRBD1. The CDR3 length is 13 residues. V lost 4 bases, J lost 2 bases, and 1 base stayed unmatched. Germline values: CDR1 FNHDT, CDR2 SITEND (reference sequence). CDR3 region: CASSQGANSDYTF. CDR3 DNA (partial): TGTGCCAGCAGTCAGGGGGCGAACTCCGACTACACC.

A note on this clone: Any gene name here is a mouse gene name. The sequence runs out 1 residue before the end of the CDR3; the remainder is reconstructed from the germline J gene. The chain carries TRBV26 and TRBJ1-6; D remains ambiguous. TRBJ1-6 is an ORF for which the function is uncertain. CDR1 KGHPV and CDR2 FQNQEV come from the germline V gene (reference sequence). The CDR3 loop spans 15 amino acids. With 2 bases removed from V and 7 bases from J, the gap between germline ends came to 12 bases. The sequenced part of the CDR3 DNA is TGTGCCAGCAGTCTGGAGGGCGCGGGGAATTCGCCCCTCTAC. Translating it yields CASSLEGAGNSPLY. The full CDR3 protein reads CASSLEGAGNSPLYF.

About this clone: Germline and genes here are mouse. The read is 1 residue too short to cover the CDR3 end, so that end is filled in from the germline J gene. The chain recombines TRBV26 with TRBJ1-1, with D perhaps matching TRBD1 (6 bases). The germline V gene has CDR1 KGHPV and CDR2 FQNQEV (reference sequence). This CDR3 comprises 12 residues. V lost 7 bases and J 4 bases, leaving 10 bases between the germline ends. The part of the CDR3 DNA that was read is TGTGCCAGCACCCAGGGGACCACAGAAGTCTTC. Protein: CASTQGTTEVF. The CDR3 as a whole reads CASTQGTTEVFF.

Regarding this clone: Gene names follow the mouse nomenclature. The read terminates 1 residue before the CDR3 end, so the remaining end is supplied by the germline J gene. The rearrangement joins TRBV12-2 to TRBJ1-3; the D is unclear. V shed 5 bases and J shed 3 bases, with 7 bases lying between them. Germline V gives CDR1 SGHLS, CDR2 HYDKME. This CDR3 comprises 12 residues. The sequenced CDR3 bases are TGTGCCAGCTGGGGAGGTGGAAATACGCTCTAT. This codes for CASWGGGNTLY. The complete CDR3 protein is CASWGGGNTLYF.

This clone was counted only a few times. Gene names are mouse gene names. The CDR3 here is CASSPYWGANYAEQFF. The CDR3 DNA, read in part, is TGTGCCAGCTCTCCCTACTGGGGGGCGAACTATGCTGAGCAGTTC. The J gene is TRBJ2-1, the V gene TRBV12-1; 9 positions match TRBD2. The observed sequence ends 1 residue before the CDR3 terminus, with the missing tail filled in from the germline J gene. The germline V gene has CDR1 SGHSN and CDR2 HYEKVE. Germline trimming cut 2 bases from V and 1 base from J; bases unmatched to any gene: 5. This CDR3 contains 16 residues.

A word on this clone: Germline and genes here are mouse. The CDR3 end falls 1 residue outside the read, so it is completed with the germline J gene. The chain links TRBV3 to TRBJ1-1, with 9 bases lining up with TRBD1. CDR3 length: 12 amino acids. Germline CDR1 and CDR2: SNHLY and FYNGKV (reference sequence). With V trimmed by 4 bases and J by 8 bases, 2 bases remained unmatched. The CDR3 bases that were read are TGTGCCAGCAGCTCACAGGGGGCGGAAGTCTTC. Amino acids: CASSSQGAEVF. The whole CDR3 protein reads CASSSQGAEVFF.

With respect to this clone: Genes and germline come from the mouse. The DNA ends 1 residue before the CDR3 does, and the rest of the CDR3 is filled in from the germline J gene. The gene calls are TRBV4 and TRBJ2-1, with D possibly called TRBD1 or TRBD2 (5 bases each). Germline assignment: CDR1 LGHDT and CDR2 YNNKQL (reference sequence). Trimming pared 9 bases from V and 3 bases from J, leaving 15 bases between. There are 14 residues in the CDR3. CDR3 residues: CARKSGTVYAEQFF. The sequenced part of the CDR3 DNA is TGTGCCAGGAAGTCCGGGACCGTCTATGCTGAGCAGTTC.

Relative to its sample, this clone is medium-sized. Gene names refer to mouse genes. The read ends 1 residue before the CDR3 terminus; that terminus is restored from the germline J gene. The chain is built from TRBV26 and TRBJ1-3; D call uncertain. V was pared by 4 bases and J by 0 bases, with 7 bases between. The germline gives CDR1 KGHPV, CDR2 FQNQEV (reference sequence). This CDR3 has 14 amino acids. The CDR3 here is CASSRGNSGNTLYF. CDR3 DNA (partial): TGTGCCAGCAGTCGCGGGAATTCTGGAAATACGCTCTAT.